The clone carrying this T cell receptor (beta chain) has at least ten counts. These data come from a study of CD8+CD57+ T cells in acquired aplastic anemia. Genomic DNA, the template, was used for profiling of the TCR beta VDJ and CDR3. TCRdb re-called the reads with MiXCR, one entry per CDR3 protein. The sample lists around 250,000 distinct CDR3 sequences, 56% occurring once. The V segment lost 6 bases and the J segment 4 bases; nucleotides outside the gene matches: 6. CDR3 length: 15 amino acids. This rearrangement joins TRBV12-3 or TRBV12-4 to TRBJ1-3; 10 bases agree with TRBD1. The sequenced sample consisted of sorted CD4+, CD8+, or CD8+CD57+ T cells (not recorded which) from PBMCs. The sequence came from a human donor with severe aplastic anemia or a healthy control (not recorded which). The CDR3 region is CASSQGQGVGNTIYF. The CDR3 DNA follows: TGTGCCAGCAGCCAAGGACAGGGGGTAGGAAACACCATATATTTT.